The 25 T cell receptor beta chains presented below share a single source sample, sequenced in a study of T cells in localized non-small cell lung cancer. Clones were sequenced by immunoSEQ multiplex PCR, and TCRdb holds only the in-frame ones, with some missing. This table has some 39,000 clones, around 86% appearing once. The sequencing here drew on peripheral blood mononuclear cells, taken before any cancer treatment. All receptors come from a male donor aged 60 or over with stage II lung adenocarcinoma.

This chain links TRBV28 with TRBJ2-2; D is ambiguous. CDR1 is MDHEN, CDR2 SYDVKM, per germline. The CDR3 loop spans 15 amino acids. V lost 4 bases and J 0 bases, leaving 9 bases between the germline ends. For the CDR3, the DNA is TGTGCCAGCAGTTATGGCAGCCCGAACACCGGGGAGCTGTTTTTT. Translation gives CASSYGSPNTGELFF.

This chain joins TRBV29-1 and TRBJ1-4; D is uncertain. V was trimmed by 4 bases and J by 0 bases, leaving 9 bases between them. Looked up from germline, CDR1 is SQVTM and CDR2 is ANQGSEA. The CDR3 sequence is 14 residues long. The CDR3 bases are TGCAGCGTTGGCGAAGAACCAACTAATGAAAAACTGTTTTTT. This codes for CSVGEEPTNEKLFF.

The chain recombines TRBV7-7 with TRBJ2-1, with 7 bases identical to TRBD2. V shed 2 bases, J shed 5 bases, and the junction held 3 bases outside the gene matches. The V gene's germline CDR1 is SSHAT and CDR2 FNYEAQ (reference sequence). The CDR3 is made up of 14 amino acids. CDR3 bases: TGTGCCAGCAGCTTAAGCGGGACGGACAATGAGCAGTTCTTC. As protein: CASSLSGTDNEQFF.

The chain is built from TRBV15 and TRBJ1-2; TRBD1 might be the D (5 bases). The CDR3 covers 13 residues. The V end was cut by 5 bases, the J end by 5 bases, with 12 bases between. The V gene's germline CDR1 is LNHNV and CDR2 YYDKDF (reference sequence). The CDR3 sequence is CATSDRGRYGYTF. The CDR3 nucleotides are TGTGCCACCAGCGACCGGGGCCGGTATGGCTACACCTTC.

The gene calls are TRBV7-6 and TRBJ1-3; tentatively, D is TRBD1 (6 bases). The CDR3 is 14 residues long. Trimming took off 5 bases at V and 0 bases at J, with 8 bases between the two ends. Germline CDR1 reads SGHVS; CDR2 reads FNYEAQ. The DNA for the CDR3 is TGTGCCAGCAGCGGGGGCCTCTCTGGAAACACCATATATTTT. Encoded protein: CASSGGLSGNTIYF.

The chain links TRBV5-6 to TRBJ1-2; no firm D call. The CDR3 extends over 12 amino acids. The V and J ends lost 0 bases and 7 bases respectively, with 7 bases between them. Germline V CDR1 and CDR2: SGHDT, YYEEEE. In DNA, the CDR3 is TGTGCCAGCAGCTTGGGCCTCGGTGGCTACACCTTC. It specifies CASSLGLGGYTF.

This clone was found a few times. CDR3 DNA sequence: TGTGCCAGCACTTCCGGGGCTCCCAATGAGCAGTTCTTC. Encoded protein: CASTSGAPNEQFF. V is TRBV28 and J is TRBJ2-1, with D perhaps being TRBD1 or TRBD2 (5 bases each). CDR1 is MDHEN and CDR2 is SYDVKM in the germline V gene. This CDR3 is built from 13 residues. Trimming took 7 bases from V and 6 from J, leaving 13 bases between them.

The CDR3 is CASSESSRTGGFGQPQHF. The CDR3 DNA follows: TGCGCCAGCAGTGAGTCGAGTAGGACAGGGGGCTTCGGTCAGCCCCAGCATTTT. V gene TRBV10-2 combines with J gene TRBJ1-5; 11 positions agree with TRBD1. Germline-derived CDR1 and CDR2 are WSHSY and SAAADI. The V gene end was trimmed by 0 bases and the J gene end by 6 bases; junction bases not matched to a gene: 10. The CDR3 loop spans 18 amino acids.

The rearrangement links TRBV7-9 to TRBJ1-2; 8 bases match TRBD1. Germline CDR1 is SEHNR and CDR2 is FQNEAQ (reference sequence). CDR3 size: 14 residues. The ends lost 5 bases at V and 8 bases at J; junction bases unmatched: 10. The CDR3 DNA reads TGTGCCAGCAGCAGGCAGGGGGCTATGAAAGGCTACACCTTC. Residues: CASSRQGAMKGYTF.

This clone appeared a single time. V and J are TRBV4-1 and TRBJ1-1; D gene unclear. The V end lost 1 base, the J end lost 1 base, and 10 bases lay between the germline ends. The CDR3 totals 15 residues. Germline V gene sequence: CDR1 MGHRA, CDR2 YSYEKL. The CDR3, as DNA: TGCGCCAGCAGCCAAGCCGGGGTCAGGAACACTGAAGCTTTCTTT. Translated, it gives CASSQAGVRNTEAFF.

The gene calls are TRBV29-1 and TRBJ1-2; TRBD1 matches at 9 bases. J lost 4 bases, V lost 1 base, and 4 bases had no gene match. The CDR3 sequence is 14 residues long. Germline assignment: CDR1 SQVTM and CDR2 ANQGSEA. CDR3 DNA: TGCAGCGTTGAAGGACAGGGGGGGTCCTATGGCTACACCTTC. It is translated as CSVEGQGGSYGYTF.

The chain combines TRBV12-2 with TRBJ2-7; the table names TRBD2, a call not compared with the DNA. TRBV12-2 is a documented pseudogene. The CDR3 totals 12 residues. The CDR3 spells CASPPRVVEQYF. The CDR3 coding sequence is TGTGCAAGTCCCCCCCGGGTTGTCGAGCAGTACTTC.

The rearrangement joins TRBV5-1 to TRBJ1-2; 8 bases are a match to TRBD1. J lost 4 bases, V lost 4 bases, and 12 bases had no gene match. Germline CDR1 and CDR2: SGHRS and YFSETQ. The CDR3 spans 16 residues. The CDR3 loop is CASSLEGTGAFYGYTF. Written as DNA, the CDR3 is TGCGCCAGCAGCCTCGAAGGGACAGGAGCCTTCTATGGCTACACCTTC.

This clone occurred once. The gene calls are TRBV7-2 and TRBJ2-3, with D perhaps assigned TRBD1 or TRBD2 (5 bases each). With 5 bases removed from V and 2 bases from J, the gap between germline ends came to 14 bases. The CDR3 contains 15 residues. CDR1 and CDR2 (germline): SGHTA, FQGNSA. The CDR3 region has the DNA TGTGCCAGCAGCCCTGGGACCTACCCCACAGATACGCAGTATTTT. The encoded protein is CASSPGTYPTDTQYF.

The rearrangement joins TRBV4-3 to TRBJ2-2, with D tentatively TRBD1 (5 bases). The CDR3 is made up of 13 amino acids. Per germline, CDR1 LGHNA and CDR2 YSLEER. Trimming removed 2 bases from V and 7 bases from J, with 8 bases in between. The CDR3 nucleotides read TGCGCCAGCAGCCAACAGGGTGTCGGGGAGCTGTTTTTT. Encoded protein: CASSQQGVGELFF.

CDR3 in amino acids: CASSSQVEAVSYEQYF. The CDR3 nucleotides are TGTGCCAGCAGTTCCCAGGTAGAGGCAGTCTCCTACGAGCAGTACTTC. The chain employs TRBV28 and TRBJ2-7; D gene unclear. Trimming removed 4 bases at V and 0 bases at J, with 16 bases between. CDR3 length: 16 residues. CDR1 is MDHEN and CDR2 is SYDVKM in the germline V gene.

This clone came up once. The chain links TRBV14 to TRBJ2-3; the D is unclear. CDR3 length: 14 residues. The germline gives CDR1 SGHDN, CDR2 FVKESK. Between the trimmed V and J ends, which lost 0 bases and 0 bases, there was a span of 4 bases. This CDR3 reads CASSQEHSTDTQYF. The CDR3 DNA reads TGTGCCAGCAGCCAAGAACACAGCACAGATACGCAGTATTTT.

The rearrangement links TRBV5-1 to TRBJ2-1; D gene uncertain. Germline V CDR1 and CDR2: SGHRS, YFSETQ. V was trimmed by 0 bases and J by 2 bases, leaving 9 bases between them. The CDR3 spans 15 residues. This chain's CDR3 is CASSLVEDPYNEQFF. CDR3 bases: TGCGCCAGCAGCTTGGTCGAGGACCCCTACAATGAGCAGTTCTTC. Full variable domain (remainder filled in from reference TRBV5-1 and TRBJ2-1): KAGVTQTPRYLIKTRGQQVTLSCSPISGHRSVSWYQQTPGQGLQFLFEYFSETQRNKGNFPGRFSGRQFSNSRSEMNVSTLELGDSALYLCASSLVEDPYNEQFFGPGTRLTVL.

The rearrangement uses TRBV21-1 and TRBJ2-7. TRBV21-1 is annotated as a pseudogene. The CDR3 runs to 14 residues. The CDR3 loop is CASSLVEGHYEQYF. In nucleotides, the CDR3 is TGTGCCAGCAGTCTAGTGGAAGGGCACTACGAGCAGTACTTC.

The chain uses TRBV9 and TRBJ1-2, with TRBD1 matching over 9 bases. This CDR3 contains 15 residues. Germline values: CDR1 SGDLS, CDR2 YYNGEE. V shed 3 bases, J shed 8 bases, and the junction held 11 bases outside the gene matches. The DNA of the CDR3 is TGTGCCAGCAGCGCAAGACAGGGGGGGGCGGAGGGCTACACCTTC. This encodes CASSARQGGAEGYTF.

The CDR3 loop is CASSSRAGQKAYEQYF. The CDR3 bases are TGTGCCAGCAGTTCCAGAGCGGGACAGAAAGCCTACGAGCAGTACTTC. This sequence joins TRBV27 and TRBJ2-7; D is perhaps TRBD1 or TRBD2 (7 bases each). V dropped 4 bases and J dropped 2 bases, with 18 bases sitting between them. The CDR3 has 16 residues. In germline, CDR1 is MNHEY, CDR2 SMNVEV (reference sequence).

The chain combines TRBV5-1 with TRBJ2-1; D remains ambiguous. The V and J ends lost 2 bases and 4 bases respectively, with 4 bases between them. Germline lookup yields CDR1 SGHRS and CDR2 YFSETQ. The CDR3 consists of 12 residues. The CDR3 region has the DNA TGCGCCAGCAGCTTTCAGTACAATGAGCAGTTCTTC. Translating gives CASSFQYNEQFF.

The chain links TRBV2 to TRBJ2-7; TRBD1 matches 11 bases. CDR1 SNHLY and CDR2 FYNNEI come from the germline V gene. This CDR3 is 15 amino acids long. Unmatched junction bases numbered 7, after V lost 6 bases and J lost 3 bases. In nucleotides, the CDR3 is TGTGCCAGCAGGACAACGGGACAGGGGGGCTACGAGCAGTACTTC. Amino acid sequence: CASRTTGQGGYEQYF.

As for this clone: An end of the junction differs from the germline gene, which may be a read error. V usage is TRBV29-1 and J usage is TRBJ2-1; D remains unclear. CDR1 and CDR2 (germline): SQVTM, ANQGSEA. The length of the CDR3 is 12 residues. CDR3 nucleotides: TGCTGCGTACGGGCCGACTCCGGGTTGCAGTTCTTC. Amino acids: CCVRADSGLQFF.

This chain connects TRBV30 to TRBJ2-1, with D possibly matching TRBD2 (6 bases). The V gene's germline CDR1 is GTSNPN and CDR2 SVGIG (reference sequence). V lost 2 bases to trimming and J lost 4 bases, with 12 bases between them. The CDR3 totals 14 residues. The CDR3 bases are TGTGCCTGGAGTCCGGGACTGGCGTACAATGAGCAGTTCTTC. It is translated as CAWSPGLAYNEQFF.